This TCR beta chain was recovered during a study of lung T cells in sarcoidosis with Löfgren's syndrome. This clonotype was counted ten times or more. Its antigen remains unknown. A single record per CDR3 protein comes from TCRdb applying MiXCR to the reads. The data show tens of thousands of distinct CDR3 sequences, approximately 21% seen once. Overall study results and limits: Sarcoidosis antigen recognition was only suggested, antigen unidentified.

The sample comprised CD4+ T cells from PBMCs. The origin of this receptor is a human donor with sarcoidosis (Löfgren's syndrome or another form), or a control subject (not recorded which).

The chain's CDR3 is CASKTGDPYGYTF. CDR3 bases: TGTGCCAGCAAGACAGGCGACCCCTATGGCTACACCTTC. The genes are TRBV28 and TRBJ1-2, with D perhaps matching TRBD1 (6 bases). There are 13 residues in the CDR3. Germline loops: CDR1 MDHEN, CDR2 SYDVKM. V shed 7 bases and J shed 4 bases, with 13 bases lying between them.